One and the same sample provided the 10 T cell receptor beta chains below, sequenced in a study of cytomegalovirus exposure and HLA in healthy donors (dated by TCRdb to between 2016 and 2019). The receptor library was made with the immunoSEQ multiplex PCR assay. For the multiplex PCR, a mixture combining 60 forward primers for TCR Vbeta segments and 13 reverse primers for TCR Jbeta segments was used. The immuneACCESS repertoire file appears here via TCRdb, limited to in-frame rearrangements. These files lack a portion of the clones; in checked studies, under half of the deficit traces to unresolved V genes, and the cause of the others is not known. The sample records about 110,000 clones, roughly 73% of which are singletons. Clones ranked in the top ten supply roughly 0.92% of the sample. The sample taken for sequencing was PBMCs. The receptors originated from a woman aged 25 to 39 in good health and CMV-seronegative.

This clone showed up just a few times. The chain carries TRBV7-9 and TRBJ2-2; D might be TRBD2 (6 bases). Trimming took off 5 bases at V and 6 bases at J, with 13 bases between the two ends. The length of the CDR3 is 14 residues. Per the germline V gene, CDR1 is SEHNR and CDR2 is FQNEAQ (reference sequence). The CDR3 region is CASSRLSGSGELFF. The CDR3 region has the DNA TGTGCCAGCAGCCGCCTCAGCGGGTCCGGGGAGCTGTTTTTT.

The gene calls are TRBV5-1 and TRBJ1-2; 10 bases line up with TRBD1. Unmatched junction bases numbered 1, after V lost 0 bases and J lost 2 bases. There are 15 residues in the CDR3. Germline V lookup: CDR1 SGHRS, CDR2 YFSETQ. The CDR3 region is CASSLETGGNYGYTF. CDR3 coding DNA: TGCGCCAGCAGCTTGGAGACAGGGGGCAACTATGGCTACACCTTC.

The chain has TRBV19 and TRBJ1-3; 8 positions agree with TRBD1. Germline CDR1 is LNHDA and CDR2 is SQIVND (reference sequence). The V and J ends lost 9 bases and 2 bases, in that order; junction bases with no gene match: 15. The CDR3 has 17 residues. Written as DNA, the CDR3 is TGTGCCAGCACAAACAGGAGGACAGGGTTTCCTGGAAACACCATATATTTT. This sequence encodes CASTNRRTGFPGNTIYF. The full variable domain, with the rest looked up from reference TRBV19 and TRBJ1-3, is DGGITQSPKYLFRKEGQNVTLSCEQNLNHDAMYWYRQDPGQGLRLIYYSQIVNDFQKGDIAEGYSVSREKKESFPLTVTSAQKNPTAFYLCASTNRRTGFPGNTIYFGEGSWLTVV.

In regard to this clone: The junction shows a germline mismatch at one end, possibly a read error. J is TRBJ2-1 and V is TRBV6-5; the D is unclear. This CDR3 has 12 amino acids. CDR1 is MNHEY, CDR2 SVGAGI, per germline. The CDR3 sequence is CASSYRGDEQFF. The CDR3 coding sequence is TGTGCCAGTAGTTATAGAGGCGATGAGCAGTTCTTC.

This clone has only a few counts. V usage is TRBV19 and J usage is TRBJ2-1; tentative D call: TRBD1 (5 bases). With 9 bases removed from V and 0 bases from J, the gap between germline ends came to 12 bases. This CDR3 has 14 residues. The germline V gene has CDR1 LNHDA and CDR2 SQIVND (reference sequence). CDR3 sequence: CASETGSSYNEQFF. The DNA of the CDR3 is TGTGCCAGCGAAACAGGCAGCTCCTACAATGAGCAGTTCTTC.

The genes are TRBV6-1 and TRBJ2-7; 9 bases fit TRBD2. CDR3 length: 15 amino acids. Per the germline V gene, CDR1 is MNHNS and CDR2 is SASEGT. J gave up 2 bases and V 4 bases, and 6 bases lay outside the gene matches. Here the CDR3 reads CASSATQREAYEQYF. The DNA for the CDR3 is TGTGCCAGCAGTGCTACCCAGCGGGAGGCCTACGAGCAGTACTTC.

The rearrangement uses TRBV6-1 and TRBJ2-7; D possibly corresponds to TRBD2 (7 bases). CDR3 length: 12 residues. Germline V gives CDR1 MNHNS, CDR2 SASEGT. The V gene lost 1 base and the J gene lost 9 bases, with 10 bases spanning the gap. CDR3 sequence: CASSEVRGAQYF. CDR3 nucleotides: TGTGCCAGCAGTGAAGTCCGGGGGGCGCAGTACTTC.

Comments on this clone: At one boundary the junction diverges from the germline segment, which might be a read error. The V gene is TRBV7-3, the J gene TRBJ2-5, with 8 bases matching TRBD1. Germline V gives CDR1 SGHTA, CDR2 FQGTGA. The CDR3 covers 13 residues. CDR3 sequence: CASSRDRGEAQYF. In nucleotides, the CDR3 is TGTGCCAGCAGCCGCGACAGGGGAGAGGCCCAGTACTTC.

V gene TRBV27 combines with J gene TRBJ2-7, with 7 bases identical to TRBD1. Germline V gene data show CDR1 as MNHEY and CDR2 as SMNVEV (reference sequence). The CDR3 runs to 16 residues. Unmatched junction bases numbered 12, after V lost 5 bases and J lost 2 bases. CDR3 sequence reads: CASSPRGGSDAYEQYF. CDR3 DNA: TGTGCCAGCAGTCCTCGAGGGGGCTCCGATGCCTACGAGCAGTACTTC.

This sequence joins TRBV30 and TRBJ1-5; 9 nucleotides align to TRBD1. CDR1 is GTSNPN, CDR2 SVGIG, per germline (reference sequence). This CDR3 has 11 residues. V gave up 3 bases and J gave up 12 bases; unmatched junction bases: 3. The CDR3 sequence: CAWSLTGGQHF. CDR3 sequence (DNA): TGTGCCTGGAGCCTGACAGGGGGCCAGCATTTT.